This T cell receptor (beta chain) was recovered during a study of neurological immune-mediated disorders. As to time point: longitudinal time-point 1 (baseline). 2 million PBMCs stored at -80 C were the source of the unsorted libraries. Whole-study results and caveats: Healthy controls had more TCR clonal expansion than multiple sclerosis, which showed the least, whereas HTLV-1-associated myelopathy showed the most. None of the CDR3 amino acid sequences in expanded clones turned up in more than one subject, which points to private repertoires in all groups.

This clonotype was found many times. What it binds is not known. The ends were cut back, 4 bases at V and 2 bases at J, with 17 bases in the middle. Germline lookup yields CDR1 MNHEY and CDR2 SMNVEV (reference sequence). This CDR3 is 16 amino acids long. The cDNA came from 5'RACE, which used 10-nucleotide random UMIs. MiXCR was run by TCRdb on the 5' RACE reads, yielding one entry per CDR3 protein. This table holds 71,000 or so distinct CDR3 sequences, roughly 15% found once. This TCR was sampled from a female donor with HTLV-1-associated myelopathy (HAM/TSP). Source material: PBMCs. The chain recombines TRBV27 with TRBJ1-1, with D maybe TRBD1 (5 bases). CDR3 bases: TGTGCCAGCAGTTCGGGGCTTCAGGGTCTAAACACTGAAGCTTTCTTT. Translating it yields CASSSGLQGLNTEAFF.